This TCR beta chain emerged from a study of breast tumors, draining lymph nodes, adjacent tissues. Whole-study results and caveats: The data were judged consistent with most tumor T cells coming from lymph node and expanding in tumor. Tumor TCR diversity was below lymph nodes but above nontumor tissue. That most tumor T cells come from lymph nodes remained unproven. Luminal-like breast cancer showed significantly greater tumor-nontumor repertoire similarity than basal-like breast cancer did.

CDR3 length: 15 residues. J lost 2 bases, V lost 0 bases, and 6 bases had no gene match. Germline V gives CDR1 DFQATT, CDR2 SNEGSKA (reference sequence). Points on this clonotype: The antigen is not known.

Samples came from axillary lymph nodes draining the breast cancer. Via MiXCR, TCRdb re-called the multiplex PCR reads, giving one row per CDR3 protein. Of more than 200,000 distinct CDR3 sequences listed, about 30% are singletons. This clonotype originated in a female donor with breast cancer. Some clones in this sample may be carry-over from other donors' samples. The sample taken for sequencing was axillary lymph node tissue. The chain has TRBV20-1 and TRBJ2-7; 8 nucleotides agree with TRBD2. The CDR3 region is CSARERGELTYEQYF. The CDR3 DNA reads TGCAGTGCTAGAGAGCGGGGGGAGTTGACCTACGAGCAGTACTTC.